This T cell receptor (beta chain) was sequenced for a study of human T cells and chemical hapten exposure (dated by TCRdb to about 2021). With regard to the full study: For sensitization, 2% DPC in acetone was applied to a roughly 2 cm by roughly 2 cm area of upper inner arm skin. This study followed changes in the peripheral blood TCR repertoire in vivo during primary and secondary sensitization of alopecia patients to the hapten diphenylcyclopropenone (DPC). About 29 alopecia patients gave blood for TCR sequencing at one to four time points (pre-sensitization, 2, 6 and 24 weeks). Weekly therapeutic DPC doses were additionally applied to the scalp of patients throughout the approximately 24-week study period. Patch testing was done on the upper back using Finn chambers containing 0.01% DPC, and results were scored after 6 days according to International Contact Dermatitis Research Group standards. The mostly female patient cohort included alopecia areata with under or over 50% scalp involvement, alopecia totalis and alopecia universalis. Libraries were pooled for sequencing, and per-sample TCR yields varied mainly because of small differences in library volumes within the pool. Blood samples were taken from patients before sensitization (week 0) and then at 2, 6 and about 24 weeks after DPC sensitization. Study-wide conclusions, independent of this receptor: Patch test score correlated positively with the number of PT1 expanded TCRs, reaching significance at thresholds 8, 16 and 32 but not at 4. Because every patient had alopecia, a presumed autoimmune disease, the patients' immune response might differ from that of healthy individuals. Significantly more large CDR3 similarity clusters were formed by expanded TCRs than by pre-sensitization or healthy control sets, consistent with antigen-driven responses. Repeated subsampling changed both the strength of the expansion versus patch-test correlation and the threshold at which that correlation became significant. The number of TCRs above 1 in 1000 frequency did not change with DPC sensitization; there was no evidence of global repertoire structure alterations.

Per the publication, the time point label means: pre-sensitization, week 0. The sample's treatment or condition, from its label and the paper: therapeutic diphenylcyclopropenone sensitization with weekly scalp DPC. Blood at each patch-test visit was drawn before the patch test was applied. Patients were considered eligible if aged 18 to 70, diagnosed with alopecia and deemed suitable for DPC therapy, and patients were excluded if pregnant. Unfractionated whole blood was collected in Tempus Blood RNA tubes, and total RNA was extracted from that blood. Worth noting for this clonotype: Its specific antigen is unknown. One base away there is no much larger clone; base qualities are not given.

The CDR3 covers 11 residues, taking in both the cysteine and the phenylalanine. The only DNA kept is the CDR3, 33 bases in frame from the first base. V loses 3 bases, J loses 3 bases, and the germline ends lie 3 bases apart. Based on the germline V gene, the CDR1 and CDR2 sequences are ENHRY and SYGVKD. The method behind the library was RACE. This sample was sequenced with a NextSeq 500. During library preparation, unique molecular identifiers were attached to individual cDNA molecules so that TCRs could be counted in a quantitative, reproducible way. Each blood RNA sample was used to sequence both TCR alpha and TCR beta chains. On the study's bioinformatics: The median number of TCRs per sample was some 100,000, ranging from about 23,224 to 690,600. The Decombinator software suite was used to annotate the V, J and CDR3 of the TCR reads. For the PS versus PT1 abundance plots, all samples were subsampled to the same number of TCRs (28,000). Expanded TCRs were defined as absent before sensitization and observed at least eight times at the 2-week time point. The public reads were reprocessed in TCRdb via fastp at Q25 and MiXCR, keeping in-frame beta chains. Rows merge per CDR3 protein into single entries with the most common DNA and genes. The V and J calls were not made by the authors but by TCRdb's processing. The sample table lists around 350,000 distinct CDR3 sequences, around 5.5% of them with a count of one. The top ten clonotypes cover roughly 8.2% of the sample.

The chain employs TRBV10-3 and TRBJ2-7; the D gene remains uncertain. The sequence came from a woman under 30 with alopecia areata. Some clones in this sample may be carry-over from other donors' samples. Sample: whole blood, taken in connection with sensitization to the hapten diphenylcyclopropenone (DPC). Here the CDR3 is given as CAISDFYEQYF. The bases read TGTGCCATCAGTGATTTCTACGAGCAGTACTTC.